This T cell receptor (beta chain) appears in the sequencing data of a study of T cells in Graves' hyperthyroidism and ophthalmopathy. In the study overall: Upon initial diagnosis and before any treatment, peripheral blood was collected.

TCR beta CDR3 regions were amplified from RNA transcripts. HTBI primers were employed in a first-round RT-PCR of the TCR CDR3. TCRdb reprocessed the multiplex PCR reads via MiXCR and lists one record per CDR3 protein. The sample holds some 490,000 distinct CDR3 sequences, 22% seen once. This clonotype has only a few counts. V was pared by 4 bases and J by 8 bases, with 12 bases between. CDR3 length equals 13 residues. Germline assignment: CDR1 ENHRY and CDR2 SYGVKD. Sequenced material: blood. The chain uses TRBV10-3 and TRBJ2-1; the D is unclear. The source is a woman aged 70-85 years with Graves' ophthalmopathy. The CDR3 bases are TGTGCCATCAGTGGCGACGGGTGGGATGAGCAGTTCTTC. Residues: CAISGDGWDEQFF.